This T cell receptor beta chain was recorded in a study of Graves' ophthalmopathy and Graves' hyperthyroidism. Amplified TCR beta CDR3 regions were obtained using RNA transcripts as template. The authors performed first-round RT-PCR with HTBI primers and then a second-round multiplex PCR. TCRdb fed the multiplex PCR reads into MiXCR, producing one record per CDR3 protein. This sample carries over a million distinct CDR3 sequences, 35% to 40% of them seen once, and the ten largest clones take 11%. About this clonotype itself: Its antigen is currently unknown.

The hyperthyroidism patients, aged 18 to 65, had been newly diagnosed, with under 2 months' duration. Study-level points and caveats: Most clonotypes expanded in thyroid above 0.001 frequency were present in blood too.

With 6 bases removed from V and 6 bases from J, the gap between germline ends came to 18 bases. This CDR3 comprises 14 residues. This clonotype was sampled from an adult man with Graves' hyperthyroidism. Sequences were obtained from peripheral blood or thyroid tissue (not recorded which). The chain joins TRBV12-3 or TRBV12-4 to TRBJ2-7, with TRBD1 as a possible D gene (6 bases). CDR3: CASSSTGGGAEQYF. The CDR3 DNA follows: TGTGCCAGCAGCTCGACAGGAGGCGGCGCCGAGCAGTACTTC.